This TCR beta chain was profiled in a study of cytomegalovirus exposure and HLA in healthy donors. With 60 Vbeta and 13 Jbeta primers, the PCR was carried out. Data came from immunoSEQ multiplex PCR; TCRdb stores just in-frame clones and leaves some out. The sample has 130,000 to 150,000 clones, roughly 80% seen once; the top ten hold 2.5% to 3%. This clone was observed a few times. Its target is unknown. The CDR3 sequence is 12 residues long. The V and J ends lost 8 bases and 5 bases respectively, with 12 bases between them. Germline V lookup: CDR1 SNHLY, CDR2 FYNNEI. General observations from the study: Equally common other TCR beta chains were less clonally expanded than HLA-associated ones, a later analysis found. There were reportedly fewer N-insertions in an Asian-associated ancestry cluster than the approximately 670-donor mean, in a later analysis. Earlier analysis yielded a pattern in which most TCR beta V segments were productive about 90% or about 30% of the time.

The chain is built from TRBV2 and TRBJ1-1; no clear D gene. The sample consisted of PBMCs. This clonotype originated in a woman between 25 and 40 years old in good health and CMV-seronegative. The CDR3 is CASVREETEAFF. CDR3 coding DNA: TGTGCCAGCGTAAGAGAGGAAACTGAAGCTTTCTTT.